Each of the 23 T cell receptor beta chains below was sequenced from the same sample in a study of blood T cells in healthy people across ages. It was with a sample-barcoded 5' primer and a J-beta primer mix that a second PCR of about 6 to 12 cycles was run. TCRdb fed the 5' RACE reads into MiXCR, producing one record per CDR3 protein. Of 1.5 million to 2 million distinct CDR3 sequences listed, 35% to 50% are singletons. The source material was blood. The receptor source for this set is a human donor in good health.

This chain joins TRBV24-1 and TRBJ1-1, with D maybe TRBD1 (6 bases). The V end lost 5 bases, the J end lost 11 bases, and 20 bases lay between the germline ends. The germline gives CDR1 KGHDR, CDR2 SFDVKD. This CDR3 is 14 amino acids long. CDR3 DNA: TGTGCCACCAGTGCTGGGACCGGAGGGGGTCAGGCTTTCTTT. Translated: CATSAGTGGGQAFF.

This clonotype was detected a few times. The chain has TRBV7-2 and TRBJ1-2; D might be TRBD1 (5 bases). The germline V and J ends were trimmed by 5 bases and 0 bases, with 16 bases remaining between them. CDR3 length equals 16 residues. Germline values: CDR1 SGHTA, CDR2 FQGNSA. CDR3: CASSKDRDATNYGYTF. The CDR3 nucleotides are TGTGCCAGCAGCAAAGACCGGGACGCCACTAACTATGGCTACACCTTC.

The table lists this clonotype with a count of one. One end of the junction is discordant with germline, which a read error may explain. The rearrangement links TRBV20-1 to TRBJ2-5; D may match TRBD1 or TRBD2 (5 bases each). Germline values: CDR1 DFQATT, CDR2 SNEGSKA (reference sequence). This CDR3 has 12 amino acids. DNA of the CDR3: TGCAGTGCTCTGACTTTGGGGGAGACCCAGGACTTC. This translates into CSALTLGETQDF.

Details on this clonotype: Germline is not matched at one junction end, which may reflect a read error. The rearrangement joins TRBV7-7 to TRBJ2-1; maybe TRBD1 (6 bases). This CDR3 spans 13 amino acids. Germline V gene lookup returns CDR1 SSHAT and CDR2 FNYEAQ (reference sequence). The CDR3 DNA sequence: TGTGCTAGCAGTTGGACAGCCGACAATGAGCAGTTCTTC. Translating it yields CASSWTADNEQFF.

J is TRBJ2-7 and V is TRBV5-1; D not resolved. Germline values: CDR1 SGHRS, CDR2 YFSETQ. The ends were cut back, 0 bases at V and 6 bases at J, with 13 bases in the middle. There are 14 residues in the CDR3. The CDR3 loop reads CASSLENLSSEQYF. CDR3 sequence (DNA): TGCGCCAGCAGCTTGGAGAACTTAAGCTCCGAGCAGTACTTC.

The chain uses TRBV20-1 and TRBJ1-2, with D possibly TRBD1 on 6 matching bases. Germline values: CDR1 DFQATT, CDR2 SNEGSKA (reference sequence). V shed 3 bases and J shed 1 base, with 15 bases lying between them. The CDR3 is made up of 15 amino acids. CDR3 protein: CSASRGGQLNYGYTF. In DNA, the CDR3 is TGCAGTGCTAGTCGAGGGGGGCAGCTTAACTATGGCTACACCTTC.

This clonotype came up a few times. The chain recombines TRBV29-1 with TRBJ2-4; perhaps TRBD2 as D (6 bases). The DNA end favors TRBJ2-7, so the J call may be wrong. Looked up from germline, CDR1 is SQVTM and CDR2 is ANQGSEA. The CDR3 is 12 amino acids. The CDR3 region has the DNA TGCAGCGCTGTGGAGGGTGAGTCCGAGCAGTACTTC. Amino acid sequence: CSAVEGESEQYF.

This clonotype was picked up a small number of times. The V and J genes are TRBV27 and TRBJ1-1; weak D call: TRBD1 (6 bases). The CDR3 consists of 15 residues. Trimming pared 6 bases from V and 4 bases from J, leaving 18 bases between. Germline assignment: CDR1 MNHEY and CDR2 SMNVEV (reference sequence). The CDR3 region is CASSRTQGLGTEAFF. In nucleotides, the CDR3 is TGTGCCAGCAGCCGAACACAGGGTCTCGGCACTGAAGCTTTCTTT.

This clonotype was detected many times. This chain joins TRBV18 and TRBJ2-5; D not resolved. The CDR3 totals 13 residues. The V end was cut by 8 bases, the J end by 3 bases, with 13 bases between. Germline V gene lookup returns CDR1 KGHSH and CDR2 LQKENI. CDR3 sequence (DNA): TGTGCCAGCAGCCCCGGACGAGAAGAGACCCAGTACTTC. Its protein is CASSPGREETQYF.

This clonotype was counted only a few times. The CDR3 reads CATSASREPYEQYF. DNA of the CDR3: TGTGCCACCAGTGCGTCTAGGGAACCCTACGAGCAGTACTTC. The V call is TRBV24-1, the J call TRBJ2-7; D not resolved. The V end lost 5 bases, the J end lost 2 bases, and 12 bases lay between the germline ends. Germline lookup yields CDR1 KGHDR and CDR2 SFDVKD. The CDR3 is 14 amino acids.

This clonotype was detected only a few times. The rearrangement uses TRBV7-2 and TRBJ2-5; D gene ambiguous. CDR1 and CDR2 from the germline V gene are SGHTA and FQGNSA. CDR3 length: 15 residues. Between the trimmed V and J ends, which lost 4 bases and 1 base, there was a span of 13 bases. CDR3 sequence reads: CASSYATAGQETQYF. The CDR3 DNA follows: TGTGCCAGCAGCTATGCGACCGCAGGCCAAGAGACCCAGTACTTC.

A word on this clonotype: An end of the junction does not agree with germline; a read error may underlie this. This chain connects TRBV12-3 or TRBV12-4 to TRBJ1-4, with unresolved D. This CDR3 comprises 12 residues. Here the CDR3 reads CTSTGDNEKLFF. CDR3 sequence (DNA): TGTACCAGCACCGGGGATAATGAAAAACTGTTTTTT.

This chain connects TRBV29-1 to TRBJ1-1; no reliable D call. Looked up from germline, CDR1 is SQVTM and CDR2 is ANQGSEA. V was trimmed by 3 bases and J by 8 bases, leaving 19 bases between them. The CDR3 is 14 amino acids. CDR3 bases: TGCAGCGTTGAGCTGCCGGGAAAGCCAGAAGAAGCTTTCTTT. This codes for CSVELPGKPEEAFF. The variable domain in full, completed from reference TRBV29-1 and TRBJ1-1, reads SAVISQKPSRDICQRGTSLTIQCQVDSQVTMMFWYRQQPGQSLTLIATANQGSEATYESGFVIDKFPISRPNLTFSTLTVSNMSPEDSSIYLCSVELPGKPEEAFFGQGTRLTVV.

This clonotype was counted only a few times. This rearrangement joins TRBV6-6 to TRBJ2-7; D uncertain. Germline V gene data show CDR1 as MNHNY and CDR2 as SVGAGI (reference sequence). This CDR3 is built from 14 residues. V was clipped by 0 bases and J by 4 bases, with 10 bases between them. CDR3 DNA sequence: TGTGCCAGCAGTTACTCGGCAGGCCCTTACGAGCAGTACTTC. Protein sequence: CASSYSAGPYEQYF.

This chain connects TRBV25-1 to TRBJ2-1; D possibly corresponds to TRBD2 (6 bases). Germline V lookup: CDR1 MGHDK, CDR2 SYGVNS. This CDR3 has 15 residues. V was cut by 5 bases and J by 3 bases, with 14 bases left in between. CDR3 nucleotides: TGTGCCAGCAGTCCTCCGGGGGAAATCTACAATGAGCAGTTCTTC. It codes for CASSPPGEIYNEQFF.

This sequence joins TRBV5-1 and TRBJ2-7, with TRBD2 matching over 9 bases. TRBJ2-5 explains the end of the DNA better; the J call may be wrong. Germline CDR1 and CDR2: SGHRS and YFSETQ. This CDR3 is 17 amino acids long. DNA of the CDR3: TGCGCCAGCAGCTTGGGAGCGGGGGGACGGATTAAAGAGACCCAGTACTTC. It encodes CASSLGAGGRIKETQYF.

V gene TRBV20-1 combines with J gene TRBJ1-2; D gene uncertain. The germline CDR1 and CDR2 sequences are DFQATT and SNEGSKA (reference sequence). V was cut by 1 base and J by 0 bases, with 6 bases left in between. This CDR3 has 13 amino acids. CDR3 DNA: TGCAGTGCTAGAGGATGGGCTAACTATGGCTACACCTTC. Translating it yields CSARGWANYGYTF.

The chain is built from TRBV7-2 and TRBJ2-3; D may be TRBD2 (6 bases). Trimming shortened V by 1 base and J by 5 bases, and 10 bases separated the two germline ends. Germline assignment: CDR1 SGHTA and CDR2 FQGNSA. The CDR3 is 14 residues long. The CDR3 DNA follows: TGTGCCAGCAGCTTAGATCTCGGGGGAGATACGCAGTATTTT. Protein product: CASSLDLGGDTQYF.

The rearrangement joins TRBV5-5 to TRBJ2-7; 9 nucleotides align to TRBD1. Germline V gene lookup returns CDR1 SGHKS and CDR2 YYEKEE (reference sequence). With 0 bases clipped from V and 3 bases from J, the junction kept 7 bases outside the gene matches. This CDR3 has 16 residues. The CDR3, as DNA: TGTGCCAGCAGCTTGGCAAGCCCGGGACAGGGCTACGAGCAGTACTTC. Protein sequence: CASSLASPGQGYEQYF.

This clonotype has just one count. V gene TRBV7-9 combines with J gene TRBJ1-4, with D possibly TRBD1 on 6 matching bases. Trimming stripped 6 bases from V and 8 bases from J, with 19 bases between. Per germline, CDR1 SEHNR and CDR2 FQNEAQ (reference sequence). This CDR3 spans 15 amino acids. As DNA, the CDR3 is TGTGCCAGCAGTGGGGGCGCGGGCGGACCGGAAAAACTGTTTTTT. Encoded protein: CASSGGAGGPEKLFF. The full variable domain, with the rest looked up from reference TRBV7-9 and TRBJ1-4, is DTGVSQNPRHKITKRGQNVTFRCDPISEHNRLYWYRQTLGQGPEFLTYFQNEAQLEKSRLLSDRFSAERPKGSFSTLEIQRTEQGDSAMYLCASSGGAGGPEKLFFGSGTQLSVL.

The chain recombines TRBV20-1 with TRBJ1-6; D is uncertain. CDR1 is DFQATT and CDR2 is SNEGSKA in the germline V gene (reference sequence). V gave up 4 bases and J gave up 10 bases, with 14 bases separating them. This CDR3 has 13 amino acids. The CDR3 is CSATTGSRSPLHF. In nucleotides, the CDR3 is TGCAGTGCTACCACGGGGAGCCGATCACCCCTCCACTTT.

V is TRBV28 and J is TRBJ2-3, with D maybe TRBD2 (6 bases). Looked up from germline, CDR1 is MDHEN and CDR2 is SYDVKM. The V gene lost 5 bases and the J gene lost 1 base, with 13 bases spanning the gap. The CDR3 length is 15 residues. The chain's CDR3 is CASSLPREGTDTQYF. The CDR3, as DNA: TGTGCCAGCAGTCTCCCCAGGGAGGGCACAGATACGCAGTATTTT.

This rearrangement joins TRBV18 to TRBJ2-4, with D possibly TRBD2 on 6 matching bases. The length of the CDR3 is 15 residues. With 1 base removed from V and 8 bases from J, the gap between germline ends came to 15 bases. CDR1 is KGHSH, CDR2 LQKENI, per germline. The CDR3 DNA reads TGTGCCAGCTCACCACAAGGAGCCTCGGGGGACATTCAGTACTTC. Amino acid sequence: CASSPQGASGDIQYF. Together with reference TRBV18 and TRBJ2-4, the CDR3 gives the full variable domain: NAGVMQNPRHLVRRRGQEARLRCSPMKGHSHVYWYRQLPEEGLKFMVYLQKENIIDESGMPKERFSAEFPKEGPSILRIQQVVRGDSAAYFCASSPQGASGDIQYFGAGTRLSVL.